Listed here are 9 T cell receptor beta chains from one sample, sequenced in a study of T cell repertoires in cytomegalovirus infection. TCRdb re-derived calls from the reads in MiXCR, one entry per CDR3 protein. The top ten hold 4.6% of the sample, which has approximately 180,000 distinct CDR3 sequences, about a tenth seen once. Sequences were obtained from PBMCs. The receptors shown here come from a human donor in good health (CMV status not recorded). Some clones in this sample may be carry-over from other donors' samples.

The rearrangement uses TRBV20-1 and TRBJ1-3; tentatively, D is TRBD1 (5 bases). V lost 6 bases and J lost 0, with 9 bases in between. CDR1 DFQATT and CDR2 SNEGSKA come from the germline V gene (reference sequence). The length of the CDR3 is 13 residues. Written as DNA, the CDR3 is TGCAGTGCCGACGACAGCTCTGGAAACACCATATATTTT. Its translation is CSADDSSGNTIYF.

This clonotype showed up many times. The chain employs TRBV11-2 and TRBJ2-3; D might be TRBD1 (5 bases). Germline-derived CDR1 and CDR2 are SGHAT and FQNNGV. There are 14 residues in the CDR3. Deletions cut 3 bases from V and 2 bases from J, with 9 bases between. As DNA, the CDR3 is TGTGCCAGCAGCTTTCAGGGTATCACAGATACGCAGTATTTT. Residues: CASSFQGITDTQYF.

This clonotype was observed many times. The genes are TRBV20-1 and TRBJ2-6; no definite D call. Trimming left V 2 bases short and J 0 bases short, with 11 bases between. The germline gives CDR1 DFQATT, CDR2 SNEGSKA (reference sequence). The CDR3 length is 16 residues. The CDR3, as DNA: TGCAGTGCTAGATCTGATACCGGCTCTGGGGCCAACGTCCTGACTTTC. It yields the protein CSARSDTGSGANVLTF.

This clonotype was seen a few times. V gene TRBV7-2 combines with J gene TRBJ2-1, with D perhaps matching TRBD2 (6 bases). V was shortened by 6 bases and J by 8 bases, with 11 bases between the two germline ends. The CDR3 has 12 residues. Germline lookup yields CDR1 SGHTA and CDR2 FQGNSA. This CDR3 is CASRAGIHEQFF. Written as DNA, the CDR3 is TGTGCCAGCAGGGCGGGAATCCATGAGCAGTTCTTC.

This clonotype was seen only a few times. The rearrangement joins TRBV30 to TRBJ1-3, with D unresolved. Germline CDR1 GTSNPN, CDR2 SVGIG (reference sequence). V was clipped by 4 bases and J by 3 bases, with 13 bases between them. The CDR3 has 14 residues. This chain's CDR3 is CAWMKDGRGNTIYF. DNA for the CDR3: TGTGCCTGGATGAAAGACGGCCGTGGAAACACCATATATTTT.

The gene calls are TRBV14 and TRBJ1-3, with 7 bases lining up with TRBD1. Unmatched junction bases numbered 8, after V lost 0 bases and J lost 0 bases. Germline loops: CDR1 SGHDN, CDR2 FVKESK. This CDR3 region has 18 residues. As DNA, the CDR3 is TGTGCCAGCAGCCAAGACATAGGACAGGAGAACTCTGGAAACACCATATATTTT. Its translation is CASSQDIGQENSGNTIYF.

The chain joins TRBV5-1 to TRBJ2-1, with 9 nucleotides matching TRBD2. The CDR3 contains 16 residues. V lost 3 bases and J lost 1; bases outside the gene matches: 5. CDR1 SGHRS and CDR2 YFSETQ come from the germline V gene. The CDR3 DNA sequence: TGCGCCAGCAGCTATATAGCGGGAGTGTCCTACAATGAGCAGTTCTTC. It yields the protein CASSYIAGVSYNEQFF. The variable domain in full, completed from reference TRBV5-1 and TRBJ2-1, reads KAGVTQTPRYLIKTRGQQVTLSCSPISGHRSVSWYQQTPGQGLQFLFEYFSETQRNKGNFPGRFSGRQFSNSRSEMNVSTLELGDSALYLCASSYIAGVSYNEQFFGPGTRLTVL.

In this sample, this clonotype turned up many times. For the CDR3, the DNA is TGTGCCAGCAGTTTCACGACGGGGTTTAGCACTGAAGCTTTCTTT. Translation gives CASSFTTGFSTEAFF. This rearrangement joins TRBV28 to TRBJ1-1, with D uncertain. V was clipped by 3 bases and J by 4 bases, with 15 bases between them. Germline values: CDR1 MDHEN, CDR2 SYDVKM. The CDR3 totals 15 residues.

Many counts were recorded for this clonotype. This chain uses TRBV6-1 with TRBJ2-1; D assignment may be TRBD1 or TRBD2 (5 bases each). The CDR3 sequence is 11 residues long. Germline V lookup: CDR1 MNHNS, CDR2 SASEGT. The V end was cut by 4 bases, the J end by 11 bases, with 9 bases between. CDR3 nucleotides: TGTGCCAGCAGTGGTCCGGGACAGCAGTTCTTC. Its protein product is CASSGPGQQFF.